What follows are 22 T cell receptor beta chains derived from one specimen sequenced in a study of T cells in Graves' hyperthyroidism and ophthalmopathy. RNA transcripts served as the template for amplifying TCR beta CDR3 regions. First-round RT-PCR targeting the TCR CDR3 was performed with the HTBI primer set. MiXCR, run by TCRdb on the multiplex PCR reads, gives a single entry per CDR3 protein. The sample records roughly 520,000 distinct CDR3 sequences, around 22% being singletons. The sequenced sample was blood. The receptors here all came from a woman in her 30s with Graves' ophthalmopathy.

The V and J genes are TRBV13 and TRBJ1-2; 8 bases map to TRBD1. The CDR3 is made up of 16 amino acids. V was clipped by 7 bases and J by 5 bases; unmatched bases: 15. Germline CDR1 PRHDT, CDR2 FYEKMQ (reference sequence). The CDR3: CASTLRPGQDSYGYTF. CDR3 nucleotides: TGTGCCAGCACCCTACGACCGGGACAGGACTCTTATGGCTACACCTTC.

The chain has TRBV27 and TRBJ2-5; D not resolved. Germline CDR1 MNHEY, CDR2 SMNVEV (reference sequence). The CDR3 is made up of 15 amino acids. Trimming stripped 7 bases from V and 1 base from J, with 16 bases between. This CDR3 is CASKGGIRPQETQYF. DNA for the CDR3: TGTGCCAGCAAAGGTGGAATCAGGCCCCAAGAGACCCAGTACTTC.

At least ten counts were recorded for this clonotype. The CDR3 protein is CASSFGAGTMNTEAFF. CDR3 DNA: TGTGCCAGCAGTTTTGGGGCAGGGACAATGAACACTGAAGCTTTCTTT. The chain uses TRBV28 and TRBJ1-1, with D perhaps matching TRBD1 (6 bases). The CDR3 is 16 amino acids. Germline CDR1 MDHEN, CDR2 SYDVKM. V was trimmed by 3 bases and J by 0 bases, leaving 14 bases between them.

Many counts were recorded for this clonotype. V and J are TRBV6-5 and TRBJ2-7; D may match TRBD1 or TRBD2 (5 bases each). Germline V gene lookup returns CDR1 MNHEY and CDR2 SVGAGI. V dropped 4 bases and J dropped 1 base, with 14 bases sitting between them. The CDR3 runs to 15 residues. The DNA of the CDR3 is TGTGCCAGCAGTTGGGGGACGGGCTCATCCTACGAGCAGTACTTC. Its translation: CASSWGTGSSYEQYF.

This clonotype showed up many times. The chain uses TRBV12-3 or TRBV12-4 and TRBJ1-2; TRBD1 is a possible D gene (5 bases). V was shortened by 1 base and J by 4 bases, with 13 bases between the two germline ends. The CDR3 is 15 residues long. The CDR3 DNA reads TGTGCCAGCAGTTTAGGTTGGGGGACTATCTATGGCTACACCTTC. This translates into CASSLGWGTIYGYTF.

Many counts were recorded for this clonotype. The chain links TRBV6-5 to TRBJ2-7, with TRBD2 matching over 9 bases. V dropped 0 bases and J dropped 2; count of bases not matched to a gene: 5. The length of the CDR3 is 16 residues. Germline CDR1 and CDR2: MNHEY and SVGAGI. CDR3 in DNA: TGTGCCAGCAGTTACTCGAGGCCTAGCGGGGCCTACGAGCAGTACTTC. Amino acid sequence: CASSYSRPSGAYEQYF.

This clonotype was seen at least ten times. The J gene is TRBJ1-5, the V gene TRBV20-1; TRBD1 matches at 10 bases. This CDR3 has 15 amino acids. V lost 4 bases and J lost 8; bases outside the gene matches: 11. CDR1 DFQATT and CDR2 SNEGSKA come from the germline V gene (reference sequence). The CDR3 nucleotides read TGCAGTGCTAACCCCGGGACAGGGGCTACTGAGCCCCAGCATTTT. Amino acids: CSANPGTGATEPQHF.

J is TRBJ2-1 and V is TRBV5-1; possibly TRBD2 for D (6 bases). Trimming removed 3 bases from V and 12 bases from J, with 22 bases in between. This CDR3 comprises 15 residues. Germline CDR1 SGHRS, CDR2 YFSETQ. The CDR3 sequence is CASSSGGTDYRWQFF. CDR3 in DNA: TGCGCCAGCAGCTCCGGAGGGACGGACTACCGGTGGCAGTTCTTC.

This clonotype was seen many times. V gene TRBV14 combines with J gene TRBJ2-2; D is perhaps TRBD1 or TRBD2 (6 bases each). Germline V gene lookup returns CDR1 SGHDN and CDR2 FVKESK. The length of the CDR3 is 16 residues. The V end was cut by 2 bases, the J end by 8 bases, with 18 bases between. Here the CDR3 reads CASSQLPTGATGELFF. CDR3 nucleotide sequence: TGTGCCAGCAGCCAACTGCCCACGGGGGCCACGGGGGAGCTGTTTTTT.

The chain has TRBV5-1 and TRBJ2-2, with 9 positions matching TRBD2. CDR1 SGHRS and CDR2 YFSETQ come from the germline V gene. This CDR3 has 15 residues. Germline trimming cut 6 bases from V and 3 bases from J; bases unmatched to any gene: 6. The DNA of the CDR3 is TGCGCCAGCAAGGTAGCGGGAGAAGACACCGGGGAGCTGTTTTTT. Amino acids: CASKVAGEDTGELFF. Filled out from reference TRBV5-1 and TRBJ2-2, the complete variable domain reads KAGVTQTPRYLIKTRGQQVTLSCSPISGHRSVSWYQQTPGQGLQFLFEYFSETQRNKGNFPGRFSGRQFSNSRSEMNVSTLELGDSALYLCASKVAGEDTGELFFGEGSRLTVL.

The chain couples TRBV7-2 to TRBJ1-2, with 7 bases matching TRBD1. CDR1 is SGHTA and CDR2 is FQGNSA in the germline V gene. The CDR3 covers 15 residues. Germline trimming cut 4 bases from V and 4 bases from J; bases unmatched to any gene: 9. The CDR3, as DNA: TGTGCCAGCAGCTCCAGTGGACAGGTGGCCTATGGCTACACCTTC. This encodes CASSSSGQVAYGYTF.

This clonotype came up a few times. The chain links TRBV11-2 to TRBJ1-5; D not resolved. Germline CDR1 and CDR2: SGHAT and FQNNGV. Trimming took off 5 bases at V and 4 bases at J, with 9 bases between the two ends. The CDR3 is 13 amino acids. The CDR3 loop reads CASSQTENQPQHF. The CDR3 bases are TGTGCCAGCAGCCAAACGGAAAATCAGCCCCAGCATTTT.

This clonotype showed up many times. The chain carries TRBV20-1 and TRBJ2-2, with 10 nucleotides matching TRBD2. CDR1 DFQATT and CDR2 SNEGSKA come from the germline V gene (reference sequence). The CDR3 has 14 residues. J was trimmed by 3 bases and V by 2 bases; bases with no gene match: 0. In nucleotides, the CDR3 is TGCAGTGCTAGACTAGCGGGGGACACCGGGGAGCTGTTTTTT. It translates to CSARLAGDTGELFF.

In its sample, this clonotype was seen many times. The chain uses TRBV10-3 and TRBJ1-1, with D possibly being TRBD1 (5 bases). Germline values: CDR1 ENHRY, CDR2 SYGVKD. The length of the CDR3 is 12 residues. Trimming stripped 8 bases from V and 1 base from J, with 8 bases between. The CDR3 here is CAIAGGNTEAFF. The CDR3 nucleotides are TGTGCCATCGCGGGGGGGAACACTGAAGCTTTCTTT.

This chain joins TRBV6-2 or TRBV6-3 and TRBJ2-3; 11 bases map to TRBD2. Germline CDR1 MNHEY, CDR2 SVGEGT. J lost 2 bases, V lost 0 bases, and 4 bases had no gene match. The length of the CDR3 is 17 residues. The CDR3 loop is CASSYSRLAGFTDTQYF. In DNA, the CDR3 is TGTGCCAGCAGTTACTCCCGACTAGCGGGGTTCACAGATACGCAGTATTTT.

This clonotype was counted many times. The chain couples TRBV7-2 to TRBJ2-7, with TRBD2 matching 12 bases. CDR3 length: 15 residues. Germline trimming cut 5 bases from V and 3 bases from J; bases unmatched to any gene: 5. Germline V CDR1 and CDR2: SGHTA, FQGNSA. CDR3: CASSPSTSGGYEQYF. CDR3 DNA sequence: TGTGCCAGCAGCCCGTCGACTAGCGGGGGCTACGAGCAGTACTTC.

Ten or more counts support this clonotype. The chain is built from TRBV2 and TRBJ1-2; D perhaps matches TRBD1 (6 bases). The CDR3 is 15 residues long. V was cut by 5 bases and J by 2 bases, with 15 bases left in between. The germline CDR1 and CDR2 sequences are SNHLY and FYNNEI. CDR3 in amino acids: CASSITGRSNYGYTF. The CDR3 coding sequence is TGTGCCAGCAGTATCACAGGGAGATCCAACTATGGCTACACCTTC.

Note on this clonotype: This sequence may be a read error, since a much larger clone differs from it by one base. The chain combines TRBV7-9 with TRBJ1-1; a weak D match, TRBD1 (6 bases). This CDR3 region has 11 residues. V gave up 7 bases and J gave up 3 bases, with 6 bases separating them. Germline V gene data show CDR1 as SEHNR and CDR2 as FQNEAQ (reference sequence). DNA of the CDR3: TGTGCCAGCACAGGGGACACTGAAGCTTTCTTT. Translating gives CASTGDTEAFF.

This clonotype was recorded at least ten times. The gene calls are TRBV5-1 and TRBJ1-1; D gene unclear. CDR1 and CDR2 from the germline V gene are SGHRS and YFSETQ. CDR3 length: 14 residues. V was pared by 7 bases and J by 6 bases, with 19 bases between. The CDR3 DNA sequence: TGCGCCAGCCTGTTACAGCCTTCTGCACCTGAAGCTTTCTTT. Translation: CASLLQPSAPEAFF.

This clonotype was found once. V usage is TRBV7-9 and J usage is TRBJ2-5; TRBD2 matches 8 bases. Germline values: CDR1 SEHNR, CDR2 FQNEAQ (reference sequence). J was trimmed by 0 bases and V by 5 bases; bases with no gene match: 8. This CDR3 has 16 residues. In nucleotides, the CDR3 is TGTGCCAGCAGCCTTTATAGCGGGAACAACCAAGAGACCCAGTACTTC. Its protein product is CASSLYSGNNQETQYF. The whole variable domain, remainder taken from reference TRBV7-9 and TRBJ2-5, is DTGVSQNPRHKITKRGQNVTFRCDPISEHNRLYWYRQTLGQGPEFLTYFQNEAQLEKSRLLSDRFSAERPKGSFSTLEIQRTEQGDSAMYLCASSLYSGNNQETQYFGPGTRLLVL.

This clonotype was detected ten times or more. V gene TRBV6-1 combines with J gene TRBJ2-5; D not resolved. Germline V gives CDR1 MNHNS, CDR2 SASEGT. The V end was cut by 2 bases, the J end by 7 bases, with 14 bases between. This CDR3 is built from 14 residues. In DNA form, the CDR3 reads TGTGCCAGCAGTGAAAACGGAGAAACGGGGACCCAGTACTTC. Amino acid sequence: CASSENGETGTQYF.

A few counts support this clonotype. The chain uses TRBV6-2 or TRBV6-3 and TRBJ2-2; TRBD2 matches 8 bases. Germline V gene data show CDR1 as MNHEY and CDR2 as SVGEGT. This CDR3 is built from 18 residues. The ends lost 0 bases at V and 0 bases at J; junction bases unmatched: 6. The CDR3 spells CASSYSPPGLANTGELFF. DNA for the CDR3: TGTGCCAGCAGTTACTCGCCTCCGGGACTAGCGAACACCGGGGAGCTGTTTTTT.